This T cell receptor beta chain came from a study of CD8 T cells in ankylosing spondylitis. In germline, CDR1 is SGHTA, CDR2 FQGNSA. The V gene lost 0 bases and the J gene lost 8 bases, with 17 bases spanning the gap. The CDR3 has 16 residues. This clonotype was picked up many times. Each CDR3 protein is one row after TCRdb ran MiXCR on the 5' RACE reads. The repertoire consists of around 230,000 distinct CDR3 sequences, with roughly 8% occurring once and the leading ten covering more than 4%. The clonotype comes from a female donor with ankylosing spondylitis or in good health (not recorded which). The sequencing sample was made of blood, either unsorted or a sorted T cell fraction (not recorded which). The V and J genes are TRBV7-2 and TRBJ2-1, with a possible D match to TRBD2 (6 bases). The CDR3 loop reads CASSLAPAGPLHEQFF. For the CDR3, the DNA is TGTGCCAGCAGCTTAGCGCCGGCGGGACCGCTCCATGAGCAGTTCTTC.